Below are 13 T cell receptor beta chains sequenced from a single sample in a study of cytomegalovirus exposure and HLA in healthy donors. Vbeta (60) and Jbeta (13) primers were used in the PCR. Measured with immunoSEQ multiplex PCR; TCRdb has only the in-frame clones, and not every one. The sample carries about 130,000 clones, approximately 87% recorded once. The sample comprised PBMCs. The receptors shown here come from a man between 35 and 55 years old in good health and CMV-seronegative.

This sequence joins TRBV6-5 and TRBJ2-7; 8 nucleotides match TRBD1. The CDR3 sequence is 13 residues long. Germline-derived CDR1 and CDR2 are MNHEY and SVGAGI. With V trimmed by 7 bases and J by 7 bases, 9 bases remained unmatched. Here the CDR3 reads CASIPQGAGEQYF. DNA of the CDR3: TGTGCCAGCATTCCCCAGGGGGCGGGGGAGCAGTACTTC.

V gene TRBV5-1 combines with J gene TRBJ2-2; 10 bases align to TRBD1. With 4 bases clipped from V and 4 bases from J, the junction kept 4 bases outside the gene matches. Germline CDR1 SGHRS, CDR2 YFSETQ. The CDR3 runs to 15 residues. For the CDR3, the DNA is TGCGCCAGCAGCCCGACAGGGGGCGGCACCGGGGAGCTGTTTTTT. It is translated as CASSPTGGGTGELFF.

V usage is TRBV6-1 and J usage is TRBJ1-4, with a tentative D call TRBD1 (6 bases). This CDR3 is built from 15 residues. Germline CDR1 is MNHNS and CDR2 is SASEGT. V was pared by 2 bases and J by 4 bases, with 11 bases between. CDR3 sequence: CASSETGQYNEKLFF. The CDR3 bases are TGTGCCAGCAGTGAAACCGGACAGTATAATGAAAAACTGTTTTTT.

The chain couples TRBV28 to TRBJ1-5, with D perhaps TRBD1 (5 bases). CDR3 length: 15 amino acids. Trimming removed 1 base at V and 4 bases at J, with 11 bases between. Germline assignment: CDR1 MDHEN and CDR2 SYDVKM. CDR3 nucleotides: TGTGCCAGCAGTTTATTTAGGGGTTGGAATCAGCCCCAGCATTTT. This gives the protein CASSLFRGWNQPQHF.

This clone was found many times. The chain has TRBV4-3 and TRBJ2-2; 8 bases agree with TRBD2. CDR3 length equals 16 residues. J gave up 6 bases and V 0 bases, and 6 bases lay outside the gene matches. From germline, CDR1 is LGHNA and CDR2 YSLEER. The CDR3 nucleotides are TGCGCCAGCAGCCAAGACCCAGCGGGAGAGGCCGGGGAGCTGTTTTTT. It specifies CASSQDPAGEAGELFF.

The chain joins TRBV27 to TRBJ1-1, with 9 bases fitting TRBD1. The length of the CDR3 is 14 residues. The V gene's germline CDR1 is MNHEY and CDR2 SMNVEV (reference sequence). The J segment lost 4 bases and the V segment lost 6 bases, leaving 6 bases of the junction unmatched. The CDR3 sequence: CASRSGQGGTEAFF. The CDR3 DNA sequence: TGTGCCAGCAGGTCGGGACAGGGTGGCACTGAAGCTTTCTTT.

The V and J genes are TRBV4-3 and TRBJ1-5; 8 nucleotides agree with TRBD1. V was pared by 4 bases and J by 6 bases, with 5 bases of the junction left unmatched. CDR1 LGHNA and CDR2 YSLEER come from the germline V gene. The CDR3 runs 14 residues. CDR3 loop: CASSPDRVGQPQHF. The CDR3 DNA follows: TGCGCCAGCAGCCCGGACAGGGTAGGTCAGCCCCAGCATTTT.

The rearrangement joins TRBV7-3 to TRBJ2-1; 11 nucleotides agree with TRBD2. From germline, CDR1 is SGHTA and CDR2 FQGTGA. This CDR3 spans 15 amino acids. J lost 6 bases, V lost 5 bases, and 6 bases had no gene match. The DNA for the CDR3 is TGTGCCAGCAGCCCCGGACTAGCGGGTCGCAATGAGCAGTTCTTC. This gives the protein CASSPGLAGRNEQFF.

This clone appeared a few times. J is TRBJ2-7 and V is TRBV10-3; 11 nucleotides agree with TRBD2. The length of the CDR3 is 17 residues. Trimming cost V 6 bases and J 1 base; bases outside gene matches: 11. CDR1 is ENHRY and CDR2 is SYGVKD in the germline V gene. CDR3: CAIRHPLSGGDSYEQYF. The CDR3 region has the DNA TGTGCCATCAGGCATCCCCTTAGCGGGGGGGATTCCTACGAGCAGTACTTC.

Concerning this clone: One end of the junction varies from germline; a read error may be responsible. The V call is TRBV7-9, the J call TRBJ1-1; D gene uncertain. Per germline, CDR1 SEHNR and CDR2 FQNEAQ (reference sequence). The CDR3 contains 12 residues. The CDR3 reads CSSSYSRAEAFF. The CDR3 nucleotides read TGTTCCAGCAGCTATTCCCGGGCTGAAGCTTTCTTT.

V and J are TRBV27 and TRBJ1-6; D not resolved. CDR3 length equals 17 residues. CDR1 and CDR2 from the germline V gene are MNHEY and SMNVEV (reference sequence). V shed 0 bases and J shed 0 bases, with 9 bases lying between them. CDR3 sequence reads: CASSLSQTSSYNSPLHF. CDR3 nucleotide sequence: TGTGCCAGCAGTTTATCACAGACAAGCTCCTATAATTCACCCCTCCACTTT.

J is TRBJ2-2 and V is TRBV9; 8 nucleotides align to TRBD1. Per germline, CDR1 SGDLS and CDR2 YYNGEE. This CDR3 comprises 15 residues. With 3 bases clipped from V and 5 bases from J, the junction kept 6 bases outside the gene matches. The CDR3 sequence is CASSASGTGTGELFF. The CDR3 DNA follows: TGTGCCAGCAGCGCCTCCGGGACAGGTACCGGGGAGCTGTTTTTT.

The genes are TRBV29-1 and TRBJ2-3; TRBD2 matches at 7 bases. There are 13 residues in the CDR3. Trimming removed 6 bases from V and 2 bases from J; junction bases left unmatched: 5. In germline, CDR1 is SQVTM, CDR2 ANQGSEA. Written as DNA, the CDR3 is TGCAGCGTCGTCCGGGACTACACAGATACGCAGTATTTT. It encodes CSVVRDYTDTQYF.